These 20 T cell receptor beta chains were sequenced from one sample in a study of T cell repertoires in cytomegalovirus infection (dated by TCRdb to the late 2010s). The sequencer was an Illumina HiSeq 1500. TCRdb itself trimmed the public reads at Q25 with fastp, ran MiXCR and retained productive beta chains. Each entry is one CDR3 protein sequence, shown with its most common DNA and genes. This sample lists nearly 650,000 distinct CDR3 sequences; approximately 24% were detected once. 8% of the sample rests with the top ten. Sequencing input: CD8+ T cells from PBMCs. These receptors all stem from a human donor in good health (CMV status not recorded). Some clones in this sample may be carry-over from other donors' samples.

This clonotype was recorded many times. The chain uses TRBV12-3 or TRBV12-4 and TRBJ2-1; TRBD2 agrees at 11 bases. The CDR3 is made up of 18 amino acids. Trimming removed 6 bases from V and 0 bases from J; junction bases left unmatched: 10. The CDR3 nucleotides read TGTGCCAGCAGACCCTCCACTAGCGGGGGTAGCTCCTACAATGAGCAGTTCTTC. Translation: CASRPSTSGGSSYNEQFF.

The V and J genes are TRBV20-1 and TRBJ2-3; 8 nucleotides match TRBD2. The V and J ends lost 6 bases and 5 bases, in that order; junction bases with no gene match: 28. CDR3 size: 20 residues. Germline CDR1 reads DFQATT; CDR2 reads SNEGSKA (reference sequence). CDR3 protein: CSANPFGRRFSGGPLDTQYF. The CDR3 DNA reads as TGCAGTGCAAACCCCTTTGGTCGCCGGTTCTCGGGGGGGCCCCTAGATACGCAGTATTTT.

The CDR3 coding sequence is TGTGCCAACACCAAGGGACAGGGGCTCGGACAGCCCCAGCATTTT. Its protein is CANTKGQGLGQPQHF. This chain links TRBV2 with TRBJ1-5; the match to TRBD1 covers 10 bases. With V trimmed by 10 bases and J by 7 bases, 13 bases remained unmatched. The CDR3 totals 15 residues. CDR1 and CDR2 from the germline V gene are SNHLY and FYNNEI.

This clonotype was recorded many times. J is TRBJ1-5 and V is TRBV19, with 10 bases fitting TRBD1. V gave up 1 base and J gave up 4 bases; unmatched junction bases: 1. CDR3 size: 15 residues. The germline V gene has CDR1 LNHDA and CDR2 SQIVND (reference sequence). The DNA for the CDR3 is TGTGCCAGTAGTATAGCGGGACAGGGGAATCAGCCCCAGCATTTT. This gives the protein CASSIAGQGNQPQHF.

Note on this clonotype: The junction and the germline gene differ at one end; a read error may be behind it. Here the CDR3 DNA reads TGTGCCAGCACTTTAACAGGGGAGTTATACAATGAGCAGTTCTTC. Translated: CASTLTGELYNEQFF. This chain connects TRBV28 to TRBJ2-1, with 7 bases aligning to TRBD1. This CDR3 contains 15 residues. Germline-derived CDR1 and CDR2 are MDHEN and SYDVKM.

V is TRBV27 and J is TRBJ2-1; no definite D call. Deletions cut 7 bases from V and 4 bases from J, with 14 bases between. The CDR3 extends over 14 amino acids. The germline V gene has CDR1 MNHEY and CDR2 SMNVEV (reference sequence). CDR3 amino acids: CASKPAKGYNEQFF. The CDR3 nucleotides read TGTGCCAGCAAGCCGGCCAAAGGATACAATGAGCAGTTCTTC.

V usage is TRBV13 and J usage is TRBJ1-1, with D possibly matching TRBD1 (5 bases). The CDR3 extends over 14 amino acids. Trimming pared 3 bases from V and 3 bases from J, leaving 11 bases between. CDR1 PRHDT and CDR2 FYEKMQ come from the germline V gene (reference sequence). CDR3 coding DNA: TGTGCCAGCAGCTTTGAGGGGTTTGACACTGAAGCTTTCTTT. Its protein product is CASSFEGFDTEAFF.

The chain employs TRBV2 and TRBJ1-2; TRBD1 matches 9 bases. The V gene's germline CDR1 is SNHLY and CDR2 FYNNEI. The J segment lost 3 bases and the V segment lost 10 bases, leaving 9 bases of the junction unmatched. There are 14 residues in the CDR3. The CDR3 DNA is TGTGCCACTTTTACGGGACAGGGAGACTATGGCTACACCTTC. Residues: CATFTGQGDYGYTF.

Comments on this clonotype: Being one base from a much bigger clone, this may be a read error. This chain uses TRBV6-2 or TRBV6-3 with TRBJ2-7, with TRBD1 matching 8 bases. The germline V gene has CDR1 MNHEY and CDR2 SVGEGT. This CDR3 has 14 residues. This CDR3 reads CANSDDRGTYEQYV. In DNA form, the CDR3 reads TGTGCCAACAGTGATGACAGGGGTACCTACGAGCAGTACGTC.

The chain joins TRBV5-5 to TRBJ2-5; 7 nucleotides align to TRBD2. With 1 base clipped from V and 4 bases from J, the junction kept 7 bases outside the gene matches. Germline CDR1 and CDR2: SGHKS and YYEKEE (reference sequence). The CDR3 spans 15 residues. The CDR3 loop is CASSLFLAEGETQYF. The CDR3 DNA reads TGTGCCAGCAGCTTGTTTCTAGCGGAGGGAGAGACCCAGTACTTC.

This clonotype was detected a few times. The chain has TRBV29-1 and TRBJ1-1; TRBD1 matches 7 bases. This CDR3 spans 18 amino acids. The trim removed 4 bases at V and 5 bases at J, leaving 22 bases unmatched. The germline V gene has CDR1 SQVTM and CDR2 ANQGSEA. CDR3 loop: CSVGIHFRTGDGYTEAFF. The DNA for the CDR3 is TGCAGCGTTGGGATCCATTTTAGAACAGGGGACGGGTATACTGAAGCTTTCTTT.

This clonotype was recorded only once. The rearrangement uses TRBV20-1 and TRBJ1-5, with a weak D call TRBD1 (6 bases). The CDR3 is made up of 16 amino acids. Per the germline V gene, CDR1 is DFQATT and CDR2 is SNEGSKA (reference sequence). V was trimmed by 0 bases and J by 0 bases, leaving 12 bases between them. The CDR3 nucleotides are TGCAGTGCTAGAGATCAGGGGCAGGGTAGCAATCAGCCCCAGCATTTT. Its translation: CSARDQGQGSNQPQHF.

The count of this clonotype is one. This may be a read error, as it is one base from a much larger clone. The chain couples TRBV7-8 to TRBJ2-7; 11 bases map to TRBD2. Germline V gene data show CDR1 as SGHVS and CDR2 as FQNEAQ. Trimming removed 5 bases from V and 5 bases from J; junction bases left unmatched: 11. The CDR3 runs to 16 residues. CDR3 sequence: CASSDRLAGRTHEQYV. The CDR3 DNA sequence: TGTGCCAGCAGCGACCGACTAGCGGGGAGAACCCACGAGCAGTACGTC.

This sequence joins TRBV6-5 and TRBJ2-1; D assignment may be TRBD1 or TRBD2 (5 bases each). CDR1 and CDR2 (germline): MNHEY, SVGAGI. CDR3 length equals 15 residues. V lost 6 bases and J 2 bases, leaving 14 bases between the germline ends. The CDR3 spells CASSLGTAPYNEQFF. Here the CDR3 DNA reads TGTGCCAGCAGCCTCGGGACGGCTCCCTACAATGAGCAGTTCTTC.

The chain joins TRBV10-3 to TRBJ1-6, with D possibly being TRBD1 (6 bases). The germline CDR1 and CDR2 sequences are ENHRY and SYGVKD. There are 14 residues in the CDR3. V was clipped by 10 bases and J by 7 bases, with 17 bases between them. CDR3 nucleotides: TGTGCCACCTTTGCGGACAGACTAAATTCACCCCTCCACTTT. It encodes CATFADRLNSPLHF.

The chain joins TRBV5-6 to TRBJ2-5, with 11 positions matching TRBD2. The CDR3 consists of 17 residues. CDR1 SGHDT and CDR2 YYEEEE come from the germline V gene. Trimming at V came to 4 bases and at J to 5 bases, leaving 13 bases not matched to a gene. The CDR3 DNA sequence: TGTGCCAGCAGCCAGACTAGCGGGGCCTCCCGAGGGGAGACCCAGTACTTC. Protein: CASSQTSGASRGETQYF.

This clonotype was seen a handful of times. A much larger clone sits a single nucleotide away, making a read error possible. The J gene is TRBJ2-3, the V gene TRBV7-3, with 11 bases aligning to TRBD2. This CDR3 contains 16 residues. The J segment lost 2 bases and the V segment lost 4 bases, leaving 5 bases of the junction unmatched. Germline CDR1 reads SGHTA; CDR2 reads FQGTGA. CDR3: CASSSVAGGITDTQYF. CDR3 sequence (DNA): TGTGCCAGCAGCTCCGTAGCGGGGGGGATCACAGATACGCAGTATTTT.

This chain links TRBV29-1 with TRBJ1-2, with TRBD1 matching over 7 bases. This CDR3 comprises 12 residues. Germline V CDR1 and CDR2: SQVTM, ANQGSEA. The V gene end was trimmed by 8 bases and the J gene end by 4 bases; junction bases not matched to a gene: 7. CDR3 bases: TGCAGCTACCTCACAGGGGTCTATGGCTACACCTTC. This gives the protein CSYLTGVYGYTF.

This clonotype occurred many times. The chain combines TRBV7-9 with TRBJ2-4; 10 positions match TRBD1. V shed 4 bases, J shed 1 base, and the junction held 4 bases outside the gene matches. The CDR3 contains 16 residues. Germline CDR1 SEHNR, CDR2 FQNEAQ (reference sequence). Written as DNA, the CDR3 is TGTGCCAGCAGCTCCGGGACAGGGGAGGCCAAAAACATTCAGTACTTC. This gives the protein CASSSGTGEAKNIQYF.

V is TRBV28 and J is TRBJ2-7; 11 nucleotides align to TRBD1. Per the germline V gene, CDR1 is MDHEN and CDR2 is SYDVKM. Trimming cost V 6 bases and J 3 bases; bases outside gene matches: 7. The CDR3 is 15 residues long. CDR3 amino acids: CASSPAGTGGYEQYV. The CDR3 DNA reads as TGTGCCAGCAGCCCAGCCGGGACAGGGGGCTACGAGCAGTACGTC.